This T cell receptor (beta chain) was identified in a study of blood T cell repertoires in COVID-19. Study details: Samples taken during acute and convalescent COVID-19 were collected in the United States, Italy and Spain. PBMCs, B-cell-depleted T cells, or T cells provided the cDNA or gDNA that made up the material.

The ends lost 6 bases at V and 9 bases at J; junction bases unmatched: 13. The CDR3 consists of 16 residues. Germline V CDR1 and CDR2: MDHEN, SYDVKM. As processed by the authors: Estimation of nucleated cell counts was performed using reference gene primer amplification. Here immunoSEQ multiplex PCR was the method, and the copy in TCRdb shows in-frame clones only, minus some. For V, J and clone size, that table is used; D and trimming come from the DNA. The repertoire holds roughly 300,000 clones, with over 75% as singletons. Sequencing was performed on peripheral blood. The J gene is TRBJ1-4, the V gene TRBV28; 10 nucleotides line up with TRBD1. The TCR was taken from a human donor in a cohort sampled during active COVID-19. In nucleotides, the CDR3 is TGTGCCAGCAGCCCCGCACCGGGACAGGGGCCGAAAAAACTGTTTTTT. This sequence encodes CASSPAPGQGPKKLFF.